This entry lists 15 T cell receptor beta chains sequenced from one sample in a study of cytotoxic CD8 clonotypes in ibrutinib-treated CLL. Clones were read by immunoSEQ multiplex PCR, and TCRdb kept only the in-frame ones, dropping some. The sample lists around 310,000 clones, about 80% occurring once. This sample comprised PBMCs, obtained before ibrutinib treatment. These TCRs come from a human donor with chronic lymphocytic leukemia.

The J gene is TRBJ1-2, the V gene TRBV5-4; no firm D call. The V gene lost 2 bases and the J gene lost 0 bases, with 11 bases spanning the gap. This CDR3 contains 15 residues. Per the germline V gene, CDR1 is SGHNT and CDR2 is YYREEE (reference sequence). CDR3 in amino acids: CASSFPGMANYGYTF. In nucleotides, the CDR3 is TGTGCCAGCAGCTTTCCGGGCATGGCTAACTATGGCTACACCTTC.

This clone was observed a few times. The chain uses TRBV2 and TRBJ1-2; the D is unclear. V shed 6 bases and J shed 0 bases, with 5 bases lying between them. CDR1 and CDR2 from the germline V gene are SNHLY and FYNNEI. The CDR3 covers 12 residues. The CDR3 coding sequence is TGTGCCAGCAGCGTAGCTAACTATGGCTACACCTTC. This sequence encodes CASSVANYGYTF.

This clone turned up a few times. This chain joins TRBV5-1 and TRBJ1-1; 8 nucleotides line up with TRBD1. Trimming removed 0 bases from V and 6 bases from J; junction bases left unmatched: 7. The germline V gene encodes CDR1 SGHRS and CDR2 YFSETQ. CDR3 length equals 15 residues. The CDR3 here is CASSLAPGGSSEAFF. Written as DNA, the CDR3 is TGCGCCAGCAGCTTGGCCCCAGGGGGCTCGTCTGAAGCTTTCTTT.

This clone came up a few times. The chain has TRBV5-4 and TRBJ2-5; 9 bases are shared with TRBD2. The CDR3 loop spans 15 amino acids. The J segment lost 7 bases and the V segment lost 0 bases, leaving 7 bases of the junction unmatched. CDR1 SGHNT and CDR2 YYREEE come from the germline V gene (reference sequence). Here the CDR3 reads CASSLEGLAQRTQYF. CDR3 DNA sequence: TGTGCCAGCAGCTTGGAGGGACTAGCCCAGAGGACCCAGTACTTC.

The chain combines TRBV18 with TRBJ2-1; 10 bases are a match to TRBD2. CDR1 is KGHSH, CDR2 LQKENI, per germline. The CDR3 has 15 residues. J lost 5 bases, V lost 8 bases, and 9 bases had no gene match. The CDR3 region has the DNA TGTGCCAGCGCGCCAACTAGCGGGGTCCACAATGAGCAGTTCTTC. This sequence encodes CASAPTSGVHNEQFF.

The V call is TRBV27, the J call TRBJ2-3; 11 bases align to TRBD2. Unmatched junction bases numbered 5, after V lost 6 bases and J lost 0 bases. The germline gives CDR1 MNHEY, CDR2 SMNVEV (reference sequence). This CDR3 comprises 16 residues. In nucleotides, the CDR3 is TGTGCCAGCAGGCCGCGACTAGCGGGAAGCACAGATACGCAGTATTTT. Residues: CASRPRLAGSTDTQYF.

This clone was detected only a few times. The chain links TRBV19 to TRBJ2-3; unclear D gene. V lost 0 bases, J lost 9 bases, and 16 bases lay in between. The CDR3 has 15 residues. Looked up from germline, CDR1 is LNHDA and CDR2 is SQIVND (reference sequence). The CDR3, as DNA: TGTGCCAGTAGTATAGAGGCACTACCCGCCTGGACGCAGTATTTT. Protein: CASSIEALPAWTQYF.

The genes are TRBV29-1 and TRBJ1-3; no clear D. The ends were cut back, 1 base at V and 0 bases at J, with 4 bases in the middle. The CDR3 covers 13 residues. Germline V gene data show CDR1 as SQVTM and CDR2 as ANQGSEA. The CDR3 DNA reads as TGCAGCGTTGAAGGGAGCTCTGGAAACACCATATATTTT. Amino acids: CSVEGSSGNTIYF. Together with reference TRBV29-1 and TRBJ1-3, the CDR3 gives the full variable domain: SAVISQKPSRDICQRGTSLTIQCQVDSQVTMMFWYRQQPGQSLTLIATANQGSEATYESGFVIDKFPISRPNLTFSTLTVSNMSPEDSSIYLCSVEGSSGNTIYFGEGSWLTVV.

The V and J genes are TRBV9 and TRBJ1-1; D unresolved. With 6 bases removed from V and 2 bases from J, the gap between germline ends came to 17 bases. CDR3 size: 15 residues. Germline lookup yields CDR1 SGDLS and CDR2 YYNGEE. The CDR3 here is CASNIGENLNTEAFF. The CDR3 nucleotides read TGTGCCAGCAATATTGGCGAGAACCTTAACACTGAAGCTTTCTTT.

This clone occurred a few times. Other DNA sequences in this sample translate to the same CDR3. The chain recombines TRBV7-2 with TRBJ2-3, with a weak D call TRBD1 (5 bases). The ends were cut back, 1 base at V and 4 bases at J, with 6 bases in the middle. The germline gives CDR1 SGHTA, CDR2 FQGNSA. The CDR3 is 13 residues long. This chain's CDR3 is CASSLGRADTQYF. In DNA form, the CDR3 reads TGTGCCAGCAGCTTAGGCAGGGCAGATACGCAGTATTTT.

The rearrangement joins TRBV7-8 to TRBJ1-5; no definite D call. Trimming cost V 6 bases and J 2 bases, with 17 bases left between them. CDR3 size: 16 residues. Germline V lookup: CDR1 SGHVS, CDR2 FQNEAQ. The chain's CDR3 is CASRVGGIGGNQPQHF. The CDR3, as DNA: TGTGCCAGCAGGGTCGGTGGGATTGGCGGCAATCAGCCCCAGCATTTT. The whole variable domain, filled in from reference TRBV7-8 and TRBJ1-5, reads GAGVSQSPRYKVAKRGQDVALRCDPISGHVSLFWYQQALGQGPEFLTYFQNEAQLDKSGLPSDRFFAERPEGSVSTLKIQRTQQEDSAVYLCASRVGGIGGNQPQHFGDGTRLSIL.

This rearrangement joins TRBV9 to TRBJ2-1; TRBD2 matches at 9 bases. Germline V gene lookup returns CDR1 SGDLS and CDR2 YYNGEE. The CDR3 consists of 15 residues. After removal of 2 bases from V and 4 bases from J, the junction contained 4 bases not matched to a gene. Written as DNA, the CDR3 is TGTGCCAGCAGCGTTCGAGGACTAGCGTACAATGAGCAGTTCTTC. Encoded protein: CASSVRGLAYNEQFF. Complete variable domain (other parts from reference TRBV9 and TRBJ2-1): DSGVTQTPKHLITATGQRVTLRCSPRSGDLSVYWYQQSLDQGLQFLIQYYNGEERAKGNILERFSAQQFPDLHSELNLSSLELGDSALYFCASSVRGLAYNEQFFGPGTRLTVL.

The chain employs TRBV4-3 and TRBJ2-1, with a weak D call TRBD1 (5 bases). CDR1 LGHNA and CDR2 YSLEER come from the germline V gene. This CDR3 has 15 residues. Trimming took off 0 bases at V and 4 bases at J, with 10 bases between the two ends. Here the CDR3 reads CASSQDGQGYNEQFF. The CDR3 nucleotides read TGCGCCAGCAGCCAAGACGGGCAGGGATACAATGAGCAGTTCTTC.

The CDR3 DNA is TGTGCCTGGAGTGGCGGGGTGGGACCGTTAGATACGCAGTATTTT. Its translation is CAWSGGVGPLDTQYF. The gene calls are TRBV30 and TRBJ2-3; D may be TRBD2 (6 bases). The germline CDR1 and CDR2 sequences are GTSNPN and SVGIG (reference sequence). V lost 1 base and J 5 bases, leaving 16 bases between the germline ends. The length of the CDR3 is 15 residues.

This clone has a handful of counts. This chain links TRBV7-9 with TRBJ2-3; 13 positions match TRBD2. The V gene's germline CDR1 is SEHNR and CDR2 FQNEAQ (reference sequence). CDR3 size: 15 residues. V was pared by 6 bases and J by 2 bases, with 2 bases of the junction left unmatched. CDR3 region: CASRGLAGPTDTQYF. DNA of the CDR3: TGTGCCAGCAGGGGACTAGCGGGACCCACAGATACGCAGTATTTT.